Below, 20 T cell receptor beta chains from the same sample are listed, as sequenced in a study of CD8 T cells in Susac syndrome (dated by TCRdb to the late 2010s). The library came from the immunoSEQ multiplex PCR assay. RNA was extracted with the RNeasy kit and about 0.5 to 1 ug was reverse transcribed using random hexamers. TCRdb ran its own pipeline on the public reads, namely fastp trimming at Q25 and MiXCR clone calling, and kept in-frame beta chains. When rows share a CDR3 protein, they turn into one entry using the most common DNA and genes. This sample lists some 200,000 distinct CDR3 sequences; approximately 90% were detected once. Approximately 0.13% of the sample comes from the top ten. Sequences were obtained from CD8+ T cells from PBMCs. The origin of the receptors is a human donor with multiple sclerosis.

This clonotype was seen just once. Sequence at one end of the junction differs from germline and may be a read error. The chain couples TRBV19 to TRBJ2-7; possible D gene TRBD1, 6 bases. Germline values: CDR1 LNHDA, CDR2 SQIVND (reference sequence). The length of the CDR3 is 14 residues. CDR3: CTSSIQGWGYEQYF. The CDR3 DNA is TGTACCAGTAGTATACAGGGTTGGGGATACGAGCAGTACTTC.

This clonotype has a single count. This chain joins TRBV2 and TRBJ1-5; possible D gene TRBD1, 6 bases. V was shortened by 1 base and J by 7 bases, with 11 bases between the two germline ends. This CDR3 spans 14 amino acids. Germline CDR1 reads SNHLY; CDR2 reads FYNNEI. Here the CDR3 reads CASSEEGGGQPQHF. The CDR3 nucleotides read TGTGCCAGCAGTGAAGAAGGGGGGGGCCAGCCCCAGCATTTT. Full variable domain (missing parts from reference TRBV2 and TRBJ1-5): EPEVTQTPSHQVTQMGQEVILRCVPISNHLYFYWYRQILGQKVEFLVSFYNNEISEKSEIFDDQFSVERPDGSNFTLKIRSTKLEDSAMYFCASSEEGGGQPQHFGDGTRLSIL.

This rearrangement joins TRBV7-8 to TRBJ2-1, with D possibly matching TRBD2 (7 bases). The V gene's germline CDR1 is SGHVS and CDR2 FQNEAQ. Trimming pared 6 bases from V and 10 bases from J, leaving 19 bases between. The CDR3 is 14 amino acids. CDR3 sequence: CASSSELGGGEQFF. CDR3 coding DNA: TGTGCCAGCAGTTCTGAACTTGGGGGGGGCGAGCAGTTCTTC.

The chain is built from TRBV28 and TRBJ2-2, with 7 bases aligning to TRBD1. CDR3 length: 13 residues. Per the germline V gene, CDR1 is MDHEN and CDR2 is SYDVKM. Germline trimming cut 7 bases from V and 5 bases from J; bases unmatched to any gene: 4. CDR3 residues: CASIDRVTGELFF. CDR3 DNA: TGTGCCAGCATAGACAGGGTAACCGGGGAGCTGTTTTTT.

V is TRBV29-1 and J is TRBJ2-1; weak D call: TRBD2 (5 bases). Trimming left V 3 bases short and J 0 bases short, with 6 bases between. Germline CDR1 is SQVTM and CDR2 is ANQGSEA. The length of the CDR3 is 13 residues. Here the CDR3 reads CSVEGSSYNEQFF. CDR3 DNA: TGCAGCGTTGAGGGGAGCTCCTACAATGAGCAGTTCTTC.

This chain uses TRBV27 with TRBJ2-1; 7 bases match TRBD2. CDR1 and CDR2 from the germline V gene are MNHEY and SMNVEV (reference sequence). V lost 7 bases to trimming and J lost 5 bases; unmatched junction nucleotides: 14. The CDR3 loop spans 16 amino acids. CDR3 DNA: TGTGCCAGCACCCTTAGTCCCAGCGGGGTAGACAATGAGCAGTTCTTC. Its protein product is CASTLSPSGVDNEQFF.

This sequence joins TRBV20-1 and TRBJ2-3; 10 positions match TRBD2. The CDR3 extends over 15 amino acids. The germline CDR1 and CDR2 sequences are DFQATT and SNEGSKA (reference sequence). Trimming took 1 base from V and 4 from J; bases not matched to a gene: 5. Here the CDR3 DNA reads TGCAGTGCTAGAGTTCTGCTAGCGGGGGCAGATACGCAGTATTTT. Protein sequence: CSARVLLAGADTQYF.

The chain joins TRBV2 to TRBJ2-7; possibly TRBD1 for D (6 bases). CDR1 is SNHLY and CDR2 is FYNNEI in the germline V gene. V was pared by 7 bases and J by 5 bases, with 12 bases between. The CDR3 has 12 residues. In DNA, the CDR3 is TGTGCCAGCACCCAGGGGTCCCACGAGCAGTACTTC. Translation gives CASTQGSHEQYF.

The V call is TRBV20-1, the J call TRBJ2-1, with D perhaps matching TRBD1 (6 bases). Trimming stripped 0 bases from V and 12 bases from J, with 18 bases between. The germline V gene has CDR1 DFQATT and CDR2 SNEGSKA (reference sequence). The CDR3 extends over 14 amino acids. This CDR3 is CSARDGQYTNRQFF. The DNA of the CDR3 is TGCAGTGCTAGAGATGGACAGTATACCAATAGGCAGTTCTTC.

The J gene is TRBJ2-1, the V gene TRBV24-1, with TRBD2 as a possible D gene (5 bases). The length of the CDR3 is 14 residues. The V and J ends lost 4 bases and 4 bases respectively, with 10 bases between them. Per the germline V gene, CDR1 is KGHDR and CDR2 is SFDVKD. The CDR3 reads CATSDGNGYNEQFF. The CDR3 DNA sequence: TGTGCCACCAGTGACGGGAACGGTTACAATGAGCAGTTCTTC.

The chain links TRBV4-1 to TRBJ1-5, with a tentative D call TRBD1 (5 bases). The germline V gene has CDR1 MGHRA and CDR2 YSYEKL. Trimming pared 1 base from V and 5 bases from J, leaving 9 bases between. The CDR3 length is 14 residues. In nucleotides, the CDR3 is TGCGCCAGCAGCCAAGTAGGGACGGATCAGCCCCAGCATTTT. Translated: CASSQVGTDQPQHF.

In DNA, the CDR3 is TGTGCCAGCAGCCGGAGTATAGACAGGGACGTTGGAAATCAGCCCCAGCATTTT. It encodes CASSRSIDRDVGNQPQHF. This rearrangement joins TRBV3-1 to TRBJ1-5; 7 nucleotides align to TRBD1. Germline CDR1 is LGHDT and CDR2 is YNNKEL (reference sequence). The CDR3 contains 18 residues. V dropped 4 bases and J dropped 4; count of bases not matched to a gene: 16.

This clonotype was seen a handful of times. The chain couples TRBV27 to TRBJ1-1; D is unresolved. The CDR3 sequence is 13 residues long. Germline CDR1 and CDR2: MNHEY and SMNVEV (reference sequence). The V and J ends lost 9 bases and 2 bases respectively, with 13 bases between them. The CDR3 region is CASSLAANTEAFF. CDR3 DNA: TGTGCCAGTAGTCTGGCAGCTAACACTGAAGCTTTCTTT.

V gene TRBV15 combines with J gene TRBJ2-1, with D perhaps matching TRBD1 (6 bases). Between the trimmed V and J ends, which lost 1 base and 1 base, there was a span of 8 bases. The CDR3 is made up of 15 amino acids. The germline gives CDR1 LNHNV, CDR2 YYDKDF (reference sequence). In DNA, the CDR3 is TGTGCCACCAGCAGAGCACAGGGTTCCTACAATGAGCAGTTCTTC. Translation gives CATSRAQGSYNEQFF.

The gene calls are TRBV7-9 and TRBJ1-1; D gene unclear. In germline, CDR1 is SEHNR, CDR2 FQNEAQ (reference sequence). V lost 2 bases, J lost 10 bases, and 14 bases lay in between. The CDR3 sequence is 13 residues long. Here the CDR3 reads CASSLQVVNGAFF. The CDR3 bases are TGTGCCAGCAGCTTACAGGTAGTCAATGGAGCTTTCTTT.

CDR3 in amino acids: CASSYSRQILWGYEQYF. The CDR3 DNA follows: TGTGCCAGCAGTTACTCAAGACAGATCCTCTGGGGGTACGAGCAGTACTTC. The V gene is TRBV6-5, the J gene TRBJ2-7, with D possibly being TRBD1 or TRBD2 (5 bases each). In germline, CDR1 is MNHEY, CDR2 SVGAGI. This CDR3 has 17 amino acids. Trimming removed 0 bases from V and 4 bases from J, with 19 bases in between.

The genes are TRBV5-6 and TRBJ1-6; D might be TRBD1 (5 bases). V gave up 3 bases and J gave up 7 bases, with 14 bases separating them. The CDR3 extends over 15 amino acids. Germline CDR1 reads SGHDT; CDR2 reads YYEEEE. This CDR3 is CASSWGGLTNSPLHF. The CDR3 nucleotides are TGTGCCAGCAGCTGGGGGGGACTGACAAATTCACCCCTCCACTTT.

The genes are TRBV20-1 and TRBJ1-2; D uncertain. V shed 6 bases and J shed 7 bases, with 12 bases lying between them. The CDR3 contains 11 residues. Germline V gene data show CDR1 as DFQATT and CDR2 as SNEGSKA (reference sequence). CDR3 residues: CSAIREGGYTF. The CDR3, as DNA: TGCAGTGCCATAAGGGAGGGTGGCTACACCTTC.

This clonotype occurred once. The chain combines TRBV4-2 with TRBJ1-1; tentatively, D is TRBD1 (5 bases). The length of the CDR3 is 16 residues. Per the germline V gene, CDR1 is LGHNA and CDR2 is YNFKEQ. The V end lost 0 bases, the J end lost 4 bases, and 15 bases lay between the germline ends. The CDR3 coding sequence is TGTGCCAGCAGCCAAGATCCGGGGCAGACTCTCACTGAAGCTTTCTTT. Protein: CASSQDPGQTLTEAFF.

The genes are TRBV3-1 and TRBJ2-6; D not resolved. This CDR3 spans 15 amino acids. Germline V gives CDR1 LGHDT, CDR2 YNNKEL (reference sequence). Trimming shortened V by 4 bases and J by 2 bases, and 9 bases separated the two germline ends. The CDR3 DNA reads as TGTGCCAGCAGCCCCCTGCAGCCTGGGGCCAACGTCCTGACTTTC. It yields the protein CASSPLQPGANVLTF.